This TCR beta chain was obtained from a study of technical replicates of blood from a handful of donors. Some clones are missing from TCRdb's copy, which holds only in-frame ones; the method was immunoSEQ multiplex PCR. Among 98,000 or so clones, nearly 97% were seen once, and the ten largest hold approximately 0.23%. Germline-derived CDR1 and CDR2 are MNHEY and SMNVEV (reference sequence). Trimming shortened V by 5 bases and J by 1 base, and 23 bases separated the two germline ends. The CDR3 covers 18 residues. V is TRBV27 and J is TRBJ1-1; D gene ambiguous. Sequenced sample: T cells isolated from PBMCs. This TCR came from a human donor in good health. CDR3 loop: CASSPASGIYHPNTEAFF. CDR3 nucleotides: TGTGCCAGCAGTCCGGCCTCCGGGATCTACCATCCGAACACTGAAGCTTTCTTT.